This paragraph covers one T cell receptor beta chain sequence. This sample is drawn from a study of blood T cell repertoires in COVID-19. Study information: Sites across the United States, Italy and Spain contributed samples from acute and convalescent COVID-19. PBMCs, B-cell-depleted T cells, or T cells provided the cDNA or gDNA that made up the material.

Original methodology: Amplification of reference gene primers was used by the study to estimate nucleated cell counts. Produced via immunoSEQ multiplex PCR; TCRdb's table is partial and in-frame only. That table supplies the V and J calls and clone size; D and trimming were determined from the DNA. The table shows about 100,000 clones, with around 85% occurring only once. This CDR3 spans 15 amino acids. The V end lost 0 bases, the J end lost 0 bases, and 8 bases lay between the germline ends. Germline-derived CDR1 and CDR2 are LGHNA and YNFKEQ. V gene TRBV4-2 combines with J gene TRBJ1-1, with TRBD1 as a possible D gene (5 bases). The receptor's source is a woman between 70 and 85 years old with active or convalescent COVID-19. Sequencing was carried out using peripheral blood. The CDR3 DNA is TGTGCCAGCAGCCAAGAGGCAGGGATGAACACTGAAGCTTTCTTT. Amino acid sequence: CASSQEAGMNTEAFF.